This TCR beta chain was captured by sequencing in a study of T cells in Graves' hyperthyroidism and ophthalmopathy. Study-wide context: The authors collected peripheral blood at initial diagnosis, before any treatment.

The CDR3 is 13 amino acids. Trimming shortened V by 1 base and J by 8 bases, and 10 bases separated the two germline ends. In germline, CDR1 is LGHNA, CDR2 YSLEER. Study-level results: Blood also held most thyroid clonotypes expanded beyond 0.001.

Patients were excluded for uncontrolled infection, other autoimmune disease, pregnancy or lactation. Using roughly 9.4 ml of fresh peripheral blood, PBMCs were prepared. Amplified TCR beta CDR3 regions came from RNA transcripts. The HTBI primer set was used in a first-round RT-PCR of the TCR CDR3. TCRdb reprocessed the multiplex PCR reads with MiXCR, giving one entry per CDR3 protein. The repertoire holds 400,000 to 600,000 distinct CDR3 sequences, with about 16% as singletons. In the case of this clonotype: Its antigen is undetermined.

J is TRBJ2-3 and V is TRBV4-3, with D possibly TRBD2 on 6 matching bases. This TCR derives from a young woman with Graves' ophthalmopathy. The specimen sequenced was blood. The DNA for the CDR3 is TGCGCCAGCAGCCAAGGACTAGACGGTACGCAGTATTTT. Translated, it gives CASSQGLDGTQYF.